This record looks at one TCR beta chain sequence and its context. Antigen unknown. The data are from a study of T cell responses to AZD1222 COVID-19 vaccine. Sequencing used immunoSEQ multiplex PCR; TCRdb keeps in-frame clones, though not all of them. This table holds around 140,000 clones, around 89% found once. Study-wide results and limits: Sampled repertoires all dated from after the peak T cell response. Reportedly, nearly half of unique spike TCRs recognized epitopes outside B.1.351/B.1.1.7 mutations.

Per germline, CDR1 MNHEY and CDR2 SMNVEV (reference sequence). Trimming took 6 bases from V and 4 from J, leaving 7 bases between them. This CDR3 contains 13 residues. This receptor was identified in an adult in good health. The sequencing here drew on peripheral blood, taken on day 0 of AZD1222 vaccination. The V and J genes are TRBV27 and TRBJ2-6; D is uncertain. CDR3 region: CASSLKGANVLTF. CDR3 sequence (DNA): TGTGCCAGCAGCCTAAAGGGGGCCAACGTCCTGACTTTC.